This T cell receptor (beta chain) was obtained from a study of blood T cell repertoires in COVID-19. Turning to the study itself: COVID-19 samples collected from the United States, Italy and Spain covered acute and convalescent phases. From T cells, B-cell-depleted T cells, or PBMCs came the material, which was cDNA or gDNA.

Original methodology: Researchers report that nucleated cell counts were estimated from reference gene primer amplification. The repertoire was sequenced with immunoSEQ multiplex PCR; TCRdb's copy has only in-frame clones and lacks some. That table gives V, J and clone size, and the DNA gave D and trimming. The data show about 290,000 clones, with roughly 89% seen just once and less than 1% held by the top ten. Germline loops: CDR1 MGHRA, CDR2 YSYEKL. J was trimmed by 3 bases and V by 4 bases; bases with no gene match: 10. The CDR3 totals 18 residues. The clonotype was recovered from a woman aged 40-49 years who had recovered from COVID-19. The specimen sequenced was peripheral blood. This rearrangement joins TRBV4-1 to TRBJ2-5; 14 positions match TRBD2. The DNA for the CDR3 is TGCGCCAGCAGCCCATACCCCGGACTAGCGGGAGGCGAAGAGACCCAGTACTTC. This gives the protein CASSPYPGLAGGEETQYF.